This T cell receptor beta chain was recovered during a study of cytomegalovirus exposure and HLA in healthy donors. Germline-derived CDR1 and CDR2 are MDHEN and SYDVKM. The length of the CDR3 is 11 residues. With 2 bases removed from V and 9 bases from J, the gap between germline ends came to 8 bases. PCR used 60 Vbeta primers and 13 Jbeta primers. Measured with immunoSEQ multiplex PCR; TCRdb has only the in-frame clones, and not every one. This table has over 150,000 clones, roughly four fifths appearing once. The sequence came from a woman in her 30s in good health and CMV-seronegative. Sequenced sample: PBMCs. The chain employs TRBV28 and TRBJ2-7; D unresolved. For the CDR3, the DNA is TGTGCCAGCAGTTTACGGTCCTGGCAGTACTTC. Translated, it gives CASSLRSWQYF. Variable domain in full (rest from reference TRBV28 and TRBJ2-7): DVKVTQSSRYLVKRTGEKVFLECVQDMDHENMFWYRQDPGLGLRLIYFSYDVKMKEKGDIPEGYSVSREKKERFSLILESASTNQTSMYLCASSLRSWQYFGPGTRLTVT.